This T cell receptor (beta chain) originates from a study of blood T cell repertoires in COVID-19. The wider study: In each case, the material was cDNA or gDNA derived from T cells, B-cell-depleted T cells, or PBMCs.

Original handling: Reference gene primer amplification in the assay estimated nucleated cell counts. Libraries were prepared by immunoSEQ multiplex PCR; TCRdb keeps only in-frame clonotypes and omits some of them. The V and J calls and clone size were taken over from that table, and D and trimming were inferred from the DNA. Here the sample spans around 150,000 clones, roughly four fifths being singletons. The sequence derives from a woman in her sixties with acute or convalescent COVID-19. The material sequenced was peripheral blood.

The CDR3 loop reads CASSVPTGEGNEQFF. For the CDR3, the DNA is TGTGCCAGCAGCGTACCGACGGGGGAGGGGAATGAGCAGTTCTTC. This chain connects TRBV6-5 to TRBJ2-1, with 7 bases that match TRBD2. Germline-derived CDR1 and CDR2 are MNHEY and SVGAGI. This CDR3 spans 15 amino acids. The V and J ends lost 6 bases and 7 bases, in that order; junction bases with no gene match: 12.